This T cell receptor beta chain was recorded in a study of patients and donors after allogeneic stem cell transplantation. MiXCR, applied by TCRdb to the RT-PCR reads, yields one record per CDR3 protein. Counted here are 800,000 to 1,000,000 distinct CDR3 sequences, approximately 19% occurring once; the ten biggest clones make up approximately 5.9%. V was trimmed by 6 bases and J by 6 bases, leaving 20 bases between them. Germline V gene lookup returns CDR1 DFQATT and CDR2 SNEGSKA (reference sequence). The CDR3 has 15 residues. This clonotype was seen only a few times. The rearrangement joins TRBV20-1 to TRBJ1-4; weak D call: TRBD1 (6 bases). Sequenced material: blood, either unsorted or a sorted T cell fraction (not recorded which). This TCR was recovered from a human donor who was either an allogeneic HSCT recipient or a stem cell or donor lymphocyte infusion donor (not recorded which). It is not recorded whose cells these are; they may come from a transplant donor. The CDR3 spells CSAPLQRGKDEKLFF. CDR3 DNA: TGCAGTGCCCCCTTACAGAGGGGGAAAGATGAAAAACTGTTTTTT.